This T cell receptor (beta chain) appears in the sequencing data of a study of CD8+CD57+ T cells in acquired aplastic anemia. Looking at the study overall: An average of 3.2 ug of DNA was obtained from sorted CD4+ and CD8+ cells.

Germline lookup yields CDR1 MGHDK and CDR2 SYGVNS. The V gene end was trimmed by 6 bases and the J gene end by 6 bases; junction bases not matched to a gene: 10. CDR3 length: 14 amino acids. According to the study, genomic DNA was the template for TCR beta VDJ and CDR3 profiling. TCRdb called the reads again in MiXCR, with one record for every CDR3 protein. The sample shows 30,000 to 40,000 distinct CDR3 sequences, under 80% of them seen only once. Sequenced input: sorted CD4+, CD8+, or CD8+CD57+ T cells (not recorded which) from PBMCs. The chain recombines TRBV25-1 with TRBJ1-2; TRBD1 agrees at 7 bases. This receptor was identified in a human donor in good health, serving as a control. As DNA, the CDR3 is TGTGCCAGCAGCTCAGACAGGGCGTCGAATGGCTACACCTTC. Amino acid sequence: CASSSDRASNGYTF.